Sequencing of this T cell receptor beta chain was carried out in a study of shared clonotypes between healthy human individuals. Study results and caveats: Sample collection involved blood only; tissue repertoires are likely different.

Turning to this clone: Antigen: not known.

The CDR3 runs 13 residues. J lost 7 bases, V lost 7 bases, and 6 bases had no gene match. Repertoires were generated with immunoSEQ multiplex PCR, while TCRdb's copy carries only in-frame clones and drops some. The sample shows a few hundred thousand clones, roughly 72% of them seen only once. This receptor was obtained from a woman in her 40s in good health. Some clones in this sample may be carry-over from other donors' samples. The chain couples TRBV23-1 to TRBJ2-1; 8 bases map to TRBD1. TRBV23-1 is an ORF, and what it does is uncertain. Sequencing was carried out using PBMCs. For the CDR3, the DNA is TGCGCCAGCACTCAGGGGGCGGGTAATGAGCAGTTCTTC. Translating it yields CASTQGAGNEQFF.